The 2 T cell receptor beta chains in this list originate from one sample, sequenced in a study of T cells in localized non-small cell lung cancer. The data were produced by immunoSEQ multiplex PCR, yet TCRdb's version contains in-frame clones alone and is incomplete. The data hold about 60,000 clones, with roughly 90% observed a single time. The sequenced sample was peripheral blood, obtained before any cancer treatment. These receptors all come from a woman aged 35-70 years with stage I lung adenocarcinoma.

As for this clone: The junction and the germline gene differ at one end; a read error may be behind it. The chain carries TRBV28 and TRBJ1-3, with a possible D match to TRBD1 (5 bases). CDR1 MDHEN and CDR2 SYDVKM come from the germline V gene. The CDR3 runs 16 residues. The CDR3 protein is CASSLWDGDFGNTIYF. For the CDR3, the DNA is TGTGCCAGCAGTCTATGGGACGGCGATTTCGGAAACACCATATATTTT.

This chain joins TRBV6-5 and TRBJ2-5; either TRBD1 or TRBD2 may fit D (6 bases each). CDR3 size: 15 residues. Germline CDR1 reads MNHEY; CDR2 reads SVGAGI. V gave up 5 bases and J gave up 8 bases, with 21 bases separating them. The CDR3 bases are TGTGCCAGCAGTGGAGGGGACACCGAGGGGGAAACCCAGTACTTC. Translation gives CASSGGDTEGETQYF.